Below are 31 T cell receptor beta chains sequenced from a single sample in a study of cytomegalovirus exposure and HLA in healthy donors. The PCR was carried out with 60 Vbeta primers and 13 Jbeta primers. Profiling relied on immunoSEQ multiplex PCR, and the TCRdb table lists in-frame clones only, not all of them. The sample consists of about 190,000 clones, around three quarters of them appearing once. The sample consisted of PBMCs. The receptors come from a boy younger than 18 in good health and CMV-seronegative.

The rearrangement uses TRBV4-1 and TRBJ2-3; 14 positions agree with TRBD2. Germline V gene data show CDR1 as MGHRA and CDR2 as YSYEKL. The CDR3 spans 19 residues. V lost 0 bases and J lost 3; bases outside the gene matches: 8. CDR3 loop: CASSQESGLAGDETDTQYF. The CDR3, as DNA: TGCGCCAGCAGCCAAGAATCGGGACTAGCGGGAGATGAAACAGATACGCAGTATTTT.

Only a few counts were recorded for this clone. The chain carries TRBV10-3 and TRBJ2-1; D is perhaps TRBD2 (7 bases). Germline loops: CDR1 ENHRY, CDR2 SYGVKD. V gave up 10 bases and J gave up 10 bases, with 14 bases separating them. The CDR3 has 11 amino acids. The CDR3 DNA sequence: TGTGCCACGGGGGGCGGGAAAGAGCAGTTCTTC. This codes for CATGGGKEQFF.

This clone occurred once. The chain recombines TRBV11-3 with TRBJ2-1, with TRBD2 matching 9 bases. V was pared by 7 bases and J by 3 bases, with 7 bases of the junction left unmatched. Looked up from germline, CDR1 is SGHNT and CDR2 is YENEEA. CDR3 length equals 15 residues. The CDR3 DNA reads TGTGCCAGCACCCCAAGGACTAGCGTCTACAATGAGCAGTTCTTC. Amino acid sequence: CASTPRTSVYNEQFF.

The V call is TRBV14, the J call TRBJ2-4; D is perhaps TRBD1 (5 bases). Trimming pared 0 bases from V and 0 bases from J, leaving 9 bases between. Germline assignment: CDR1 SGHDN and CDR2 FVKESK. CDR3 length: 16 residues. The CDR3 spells CASSQERGLAKNIQYF. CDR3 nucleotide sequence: TGTGCCAGCAGCCAAGAAAGGGGTTTAGCCAAAAACATTCAGTACTTC.

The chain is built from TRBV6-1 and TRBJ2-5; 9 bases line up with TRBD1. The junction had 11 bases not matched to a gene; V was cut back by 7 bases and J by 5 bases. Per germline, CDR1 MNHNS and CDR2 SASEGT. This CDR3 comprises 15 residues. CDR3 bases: TGTGCCAGCACCATGGGGACAGGGACGTCGGAGACCCAGTACTTC. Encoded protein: CASTMGTGTSETQYF.

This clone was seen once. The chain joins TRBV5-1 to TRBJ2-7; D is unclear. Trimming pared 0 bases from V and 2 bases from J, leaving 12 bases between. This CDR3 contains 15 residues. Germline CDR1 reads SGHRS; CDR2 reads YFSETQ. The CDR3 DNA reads TGCGCCAGCAGCTTGGGAATGGCAGAAGCCTACGAGCAGTACTTC. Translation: CASSLGMAEAYEQYF.

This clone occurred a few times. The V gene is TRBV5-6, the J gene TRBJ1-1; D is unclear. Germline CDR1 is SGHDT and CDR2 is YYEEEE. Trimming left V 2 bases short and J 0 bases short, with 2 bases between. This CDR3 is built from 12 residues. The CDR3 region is CASSFLNTEAFF. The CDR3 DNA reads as TGTGCCAGCAGCTTCTTGAACACTGAAGCTTTCTTT.

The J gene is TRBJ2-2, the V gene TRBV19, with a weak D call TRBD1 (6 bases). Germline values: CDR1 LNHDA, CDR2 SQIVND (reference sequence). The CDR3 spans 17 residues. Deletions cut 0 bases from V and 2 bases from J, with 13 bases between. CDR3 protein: CASSIDQPGENTGELFF. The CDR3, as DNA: TGTGCCAGTAGTATAGATCAACCAGGGGAAAACACCGGGGAGCTGTTTTTT.

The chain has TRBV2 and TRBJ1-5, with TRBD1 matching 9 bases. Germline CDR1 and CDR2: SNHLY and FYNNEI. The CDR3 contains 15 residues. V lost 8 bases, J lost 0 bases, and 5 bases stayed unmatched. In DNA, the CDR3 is TGTGCCAGCCGGACAGGGGACTATAGCAATCAGCCCCAGCATTTT. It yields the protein CASRTGDYSNQPQHF.

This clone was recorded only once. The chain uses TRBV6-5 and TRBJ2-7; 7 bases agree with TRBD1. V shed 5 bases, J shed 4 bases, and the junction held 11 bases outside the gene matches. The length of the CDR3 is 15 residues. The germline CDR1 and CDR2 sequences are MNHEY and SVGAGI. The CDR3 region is CASSVAGTASYEQYF. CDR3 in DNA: TGTGCCAGCAGTGTCGCCGGGACAGCCTCTTACGAGCAGTACTTC.

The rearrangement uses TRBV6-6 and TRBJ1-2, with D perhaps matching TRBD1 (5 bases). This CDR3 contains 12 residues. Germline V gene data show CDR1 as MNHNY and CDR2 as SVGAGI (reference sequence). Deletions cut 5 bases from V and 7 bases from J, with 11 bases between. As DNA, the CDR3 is TGTGCCAGCAGTGCAACGGGGGGTGGCTACACCTTC. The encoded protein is CASSATGGGYTF.

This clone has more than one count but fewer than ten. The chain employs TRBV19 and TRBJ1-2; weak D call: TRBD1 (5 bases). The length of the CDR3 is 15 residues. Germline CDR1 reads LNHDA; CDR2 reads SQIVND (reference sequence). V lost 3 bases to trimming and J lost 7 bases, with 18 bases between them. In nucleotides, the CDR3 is TGTGCCAGTAGTATTGCTGACAGTCCTCCCCGTGGCTACACCTTC. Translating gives CASSIADSPPRGYTF.

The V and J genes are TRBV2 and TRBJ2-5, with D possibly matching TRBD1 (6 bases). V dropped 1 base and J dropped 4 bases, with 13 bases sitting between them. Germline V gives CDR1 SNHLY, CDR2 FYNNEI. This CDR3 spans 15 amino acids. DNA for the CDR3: TGTGCCAGCAGTGAAGAAAGGGGGTGGAGAGAGACCCAGTACTTC. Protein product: CASSEERGWRETQYF.

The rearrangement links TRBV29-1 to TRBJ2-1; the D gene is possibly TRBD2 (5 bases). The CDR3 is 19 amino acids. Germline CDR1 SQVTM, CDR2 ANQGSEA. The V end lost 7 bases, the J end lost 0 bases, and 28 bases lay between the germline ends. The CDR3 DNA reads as TGCAGCGCCGGGGAGTACCCAAAGACCCCTTGGAGCTCCTACAATGAGCAGTTCTTC. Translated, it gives CSAGEYPKTPWSSYNEQFF.

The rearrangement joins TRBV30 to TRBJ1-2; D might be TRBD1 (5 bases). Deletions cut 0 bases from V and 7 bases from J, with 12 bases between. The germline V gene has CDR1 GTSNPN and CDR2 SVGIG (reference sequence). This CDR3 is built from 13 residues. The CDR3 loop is CAWSVPGVTGYTF. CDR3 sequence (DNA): TGTGCCTGGAGTGTACCGGGGGTTACTGGCTACACCTTC.

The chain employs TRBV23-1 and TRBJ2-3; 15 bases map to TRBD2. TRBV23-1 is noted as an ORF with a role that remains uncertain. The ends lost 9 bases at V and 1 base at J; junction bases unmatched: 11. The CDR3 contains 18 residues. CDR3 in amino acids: CASPGLAGGPGGTDTQYF. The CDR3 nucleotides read TGCGCCAGTCCAGGACTAGCGGGAGGGCCGGGCGGCACAGATACGCAGTATTTT.

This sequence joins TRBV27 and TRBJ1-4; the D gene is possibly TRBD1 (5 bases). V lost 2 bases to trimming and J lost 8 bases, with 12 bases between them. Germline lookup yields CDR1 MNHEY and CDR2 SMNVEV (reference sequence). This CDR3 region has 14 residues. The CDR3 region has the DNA TGTGCCAGCAGTTTAAGGGGAAGCTGGGAAAAACTGTTTTTT. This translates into CASSLRGSWEKLFF.

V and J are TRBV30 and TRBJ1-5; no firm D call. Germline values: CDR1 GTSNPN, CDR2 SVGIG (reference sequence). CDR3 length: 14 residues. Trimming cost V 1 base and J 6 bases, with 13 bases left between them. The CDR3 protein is CAWSDTTVGQPQHF. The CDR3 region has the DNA TGTGCCTGGAGTGATACCACAGTTGGTCAGCCCCAGCATTTT.

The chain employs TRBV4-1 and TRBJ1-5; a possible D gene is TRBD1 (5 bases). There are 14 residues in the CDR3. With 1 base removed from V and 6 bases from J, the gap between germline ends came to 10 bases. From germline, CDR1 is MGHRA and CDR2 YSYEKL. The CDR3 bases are TGCGCCAGCAGCCAAGTAAACGGGGGTCAGCCCCAGCATTTT. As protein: CASSQVNGGQPQHF.

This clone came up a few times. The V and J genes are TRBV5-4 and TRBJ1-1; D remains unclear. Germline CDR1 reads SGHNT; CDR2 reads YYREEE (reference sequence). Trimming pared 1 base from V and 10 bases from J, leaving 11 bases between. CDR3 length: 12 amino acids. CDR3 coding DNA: TGTGCCAGCAGCTTGAACAGCTCTCCAGCTTTCTTT. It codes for CASSLNSSPAFF.

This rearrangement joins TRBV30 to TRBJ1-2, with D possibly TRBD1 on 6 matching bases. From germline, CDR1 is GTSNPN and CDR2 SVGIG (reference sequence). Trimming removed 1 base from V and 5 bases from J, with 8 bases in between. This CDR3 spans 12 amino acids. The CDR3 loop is CAWSADSYGYTF. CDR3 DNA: TGTGCCTGGAGTGCGGACAGTTATGGCTACACCTTC.

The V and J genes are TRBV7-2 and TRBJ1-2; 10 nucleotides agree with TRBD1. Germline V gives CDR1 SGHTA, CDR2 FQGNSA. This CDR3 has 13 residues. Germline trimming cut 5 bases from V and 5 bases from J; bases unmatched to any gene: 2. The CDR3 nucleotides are TGTGCCAGCAGCCCGGGACAGGGGTATGGCTACACCTTC. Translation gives CASSPGQGYGYTF.

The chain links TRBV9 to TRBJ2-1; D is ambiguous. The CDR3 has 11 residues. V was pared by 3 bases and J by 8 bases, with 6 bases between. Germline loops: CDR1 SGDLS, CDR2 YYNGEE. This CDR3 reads CASSDSYEQFF. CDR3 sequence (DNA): TGTGCCAGCAGCGACTCGTATGAGCAGTTCTTC.

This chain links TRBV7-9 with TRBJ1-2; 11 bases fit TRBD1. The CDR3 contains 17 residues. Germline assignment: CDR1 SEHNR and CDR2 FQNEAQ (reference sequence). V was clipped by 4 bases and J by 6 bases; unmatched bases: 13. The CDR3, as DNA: TGTGCCAGCAGCTCACCGGACAGGGGGCAAGGTGCCAATGGCTACACCTTC. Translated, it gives CASSSPDRGQGANGYTF.

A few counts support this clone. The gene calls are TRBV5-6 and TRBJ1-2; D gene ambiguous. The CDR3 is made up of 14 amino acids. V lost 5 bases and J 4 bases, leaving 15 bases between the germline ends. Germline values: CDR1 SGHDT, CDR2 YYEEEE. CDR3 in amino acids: CASRKSKSAYGYTF. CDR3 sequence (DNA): TGTGCCAGCAGGAAAAGCAAGTCCGCCTATGGCTACACCTTC.

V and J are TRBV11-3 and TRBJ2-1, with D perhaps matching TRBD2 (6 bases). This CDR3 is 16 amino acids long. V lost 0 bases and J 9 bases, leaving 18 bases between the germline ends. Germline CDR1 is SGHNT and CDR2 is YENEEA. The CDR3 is CASSLESLSSGVEQFF. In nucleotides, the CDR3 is TGTGCCAGCAGCTTAGAGAGCCTCTCGTCGGGGGTTGAGCAGTTCTTC.

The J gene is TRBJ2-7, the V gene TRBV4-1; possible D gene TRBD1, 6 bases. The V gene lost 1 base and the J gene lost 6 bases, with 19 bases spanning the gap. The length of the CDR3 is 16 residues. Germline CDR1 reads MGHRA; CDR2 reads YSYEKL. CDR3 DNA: TGCGCCAGCAGCCAAGTGGTGGCACCAACCAGGGGCGAGCAGTACTTC. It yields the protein CASSQVVAPTRGEQYF.

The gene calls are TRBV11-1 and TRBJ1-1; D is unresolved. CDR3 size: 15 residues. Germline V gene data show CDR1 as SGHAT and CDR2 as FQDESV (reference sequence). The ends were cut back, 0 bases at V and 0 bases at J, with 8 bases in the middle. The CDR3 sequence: CASSLARGLNTEAFF. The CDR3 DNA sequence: TGTGCCAGCAGCTTAGCGCGGGGTTTGAACACTGAAGCTTTCTTT.

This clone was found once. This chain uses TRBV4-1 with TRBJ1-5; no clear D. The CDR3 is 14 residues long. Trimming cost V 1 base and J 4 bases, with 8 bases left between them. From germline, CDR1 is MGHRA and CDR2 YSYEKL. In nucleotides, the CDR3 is TGCGCCAGCAGCCAAGTTTCAGTGAATCAGCCCCAGCATTTT. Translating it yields CASSQVSVNQPQHF.

The DNA of the CDR3 is TGTGCCAGCAGCTTCCTCCTAGCGGGAGTCCGCGAGCAGTTCTTC. Its protein product is CASSFLLAGVREQFF. The V gene is TRBV11-3, the J gene TRBJ2-1, with 10 bases that match TRBD2. V gave up 3 bases and J gave up 10 bases; unmatched junction bases: 9. CDR1 and CDR2 (germline): SGHNT, YENEEA. The length of the CDR3 is 15 residues.

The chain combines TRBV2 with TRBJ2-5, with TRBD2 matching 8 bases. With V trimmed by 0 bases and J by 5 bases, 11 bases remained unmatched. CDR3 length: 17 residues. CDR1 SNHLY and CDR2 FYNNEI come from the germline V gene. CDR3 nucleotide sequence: TGTGCCAGCAGTGAAGCGCTTCACAGCGGGGGTGAGGAGACCCAGTACTTC. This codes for CASSEALHSGGEETQYF.